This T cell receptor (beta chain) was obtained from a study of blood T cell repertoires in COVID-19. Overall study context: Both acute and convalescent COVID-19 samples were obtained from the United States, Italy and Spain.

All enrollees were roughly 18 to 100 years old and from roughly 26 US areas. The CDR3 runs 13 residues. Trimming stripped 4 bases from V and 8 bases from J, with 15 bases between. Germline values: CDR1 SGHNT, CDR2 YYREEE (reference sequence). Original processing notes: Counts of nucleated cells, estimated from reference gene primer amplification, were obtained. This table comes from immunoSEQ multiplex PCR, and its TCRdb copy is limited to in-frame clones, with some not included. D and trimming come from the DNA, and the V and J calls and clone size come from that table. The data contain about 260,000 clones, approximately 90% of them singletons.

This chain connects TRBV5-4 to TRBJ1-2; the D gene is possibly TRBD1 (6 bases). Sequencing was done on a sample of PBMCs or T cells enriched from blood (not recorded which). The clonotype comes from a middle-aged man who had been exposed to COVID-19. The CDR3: CASSRGGDEGYTF. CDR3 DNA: TGTGCCAGCAGCAGAGGGGGAGATGAAGGCTACACCTTC.